The T cell receptor (beta chain) described here comes from a study of cytomegalovirus exposure and HLA in healthy donors (TCRdb year 2017). Some background on the complete study: According to an earlier analysis of a few hundred of the donors, some 170 million T cells yielded 117 million unique TCR beta sequences and around 300 Gb of sequence data. An early release covering 550 to 650 HLA-typed donors comprised roughly 300 gigabases of sequencing data and roughly 85 million unique TCR sequences. Of the 300 to 500 genotyped donors, over 80% were placed in the genetic ancestry cluster associated with self-reported Caucasian donors. The study aimed to test whether signatures of past pathogen exposure could be identified by cataloging public T cell receptors. Using immunosequencing, the study profiled T cell repertoires from some 670 subjects and related those repertoires to cytomegalovirus serostatus. In addition to the first cohort of approximately 650 subjects, a separate validation cohort of approximately 110 different subjects was used. High-throughput TCR immunosequencing, statistical association of individual TCRs with disease status, and machine learning were combined to predict cytomegalovirus infection status. A later analysis re-examined previously published TCR beta repertoires from 600 to 700 donors and added high-resolution HLA genotyping to investigate patterns of TCR occurrence. Rather than using new phenotypic data, the later analysis identified candidate immune exposures from TCR beta sequences and from how often those sequences occurred across donors. To decide whether each TCR beta V gene segment behaved as functional or pseudogenic, an earlier analysis of over 500 of the donors relied on high-throughput TCR beta sequencing. Donor age, sex, ethnicity and CMV serostatus were collected together with the repertoire data. A later genetic analysis used genome-wide SNP genotypes for about 60% of the roughly 700 donors, treating that subset as a discovery cohort. Every repertoire in the discovery cohort had been generated on one and the same sequencing platform. HLA typing included class I and class II loci at four-digit resolution. The number of donors typed differed by locus, with 629-630 for A, B, C, DRB1 and DQB1, around 500 for DQA1, some 570 for DPA1, and around 430 for DPB1. Because of strong linkage in the cohort, four to six DR-DQ haplotypes were treated as single units for association and clustering. Among a few hundred genotyped donors of the cohort, an average of 235,054 unique TCR beta nucleotide sequences were sequenced per donor, around a sixth of them non-productive.

In total, roughly 670 healthy bone marrow donors made up the cohort. All cohort members were sampled while nominally healthy, although unrecorded immune exposures were likely present. The donor was CMV seropositive and belonged to the group of around 300 seropositive cohort members. A peripheral blood sample was collected from each donor, and TCR beta sequencing was performed on peripheral blood mononuclear cells. Genomic DNA extraction from the blood cell samples was performed with the Qiagen DNeasy Blood Extraction Kit. The germline V gene gives CDR1 as SGHNT and CDR2 as YENEEA. Trimming at the junction amounts to 4 bases on V and 1 base on J, and the germline ends lie 11 bases apart. From its cysteine to its phenylalanine, the CDR3 spans 15 amino acids. Of all the DNA, just the CDR3 is kept, 45 bases in frame from base 1. A note on this clone: Its antigen is still unknown. Qualities for individual bases were not recorded, and no much larger clone is one base off.

Libraries were constructed by the immunoSEQ multiplex PCR assay. A mixture of 60 forward primers for TCR Vbeta segments and 13 reverse primers for TCR Jbeta segments was used in the multiplex PCR. Amplification of the CDR3 region of rearranged TCR beta genes was performed with a multiplex PCR assay on genomic DNA. The Illumina HiSeq System was used to sequence the amplified TCR beta libraries as 87-base-pair reads. As for the original processing: A later analysis tallied roughly 76 million unique TCR beta chains across the 666 repertoires, and about 10 million of those chains were shared by two or more donors. A nearest-neighbor algorithm error-corrected the raw reads and collapsed the reads into unique sequences, merging closely related sequences to remove PCR and sequencing errors. CDR3 sequences were aligned to IMGT reference sequences to assign V, D and J gene segments. For a sequence to be retained, at least a six-nucleotide match to both a V gene segment and a J gene segment was required. Rearrangements were called productive when the CDR3 lacked stop codons and stayed in frame with V and J; all others were non-productive. CDR3 was defined by IMGT convention, running from the second conserved V-encoded cysteine to the conserved J-encoded phenylalanine. In an earlier analysis of approximately 590 of the donors, sequences lacking an unambiguous match to a single V gene segment were excluded. In an earlier analysis of some 590 of the donors, a V segment was called functional when productive rearrangements were above 56.7%, and segregating when the standard deviation between donors exceeded 5%. A statistical classification framework was built to diagnose cytomegalovirus status from the catalog of TCR beta chain sequences. In a later analysis, TCR nucleotide sequences were compared against IMGT/GENE-DB human TR gene sequences so that V and J genes could be assigned. Using the TCRdist pipeline, a later analysis assigned CDR3 sequences along with most-parsimonious VDJ recombination scenarios. A later analysis defined each TCR beta chain by its CDR3 amino acid sequence plus V-gene family, and excluded reads lacking a unique V-gene family. In a later analysis, 500 to 700 highly shared, low-generation-probability nucleotide sequences were removed to address suspected cross-contamination and a sequencing artifact. A later analysis calculated a clonal expansion index for each public chain from normalized within-repertoire ranks of inferred template counts. A later analysis computed generation probabilities with a VDJ recombination model fitted to out-of-frame rearrangements, and checked the results against IGoR. Hypergeometric tests were used in a later analysis to score TCR-TCR, TCR-HLA and TCR-CMV co-occurrence, with a repertoire-size bias correction applied to the TCR pairs. In a later analysis, false discovery rates were estimated by permuting HLA or CMV assignments 20 times. In a later analysis, co-occurring TCRs were grouped with DBSCAN, and TCRdist sequence similarity was added when clustering was performed within HLA-allele-positive subsets. Repertoires with fewer than 30,000 or more than 120,000 public chains, plus five repertoires with anomalous nucleotide sharing, were excluded from co-occurrence clustering. TCRdb mirrors the immuneACCESS table, restricted to in-frame sequences. Some clones are absent from its copies; in checked studies, under half trace to an unresolved V gene, and the reason for the others is unknown. For V, J and clone size, that table is used; D and trimming come from the DNA. This sample holds approximately 180,000 clones; 75% to 85% were observed only once. Jointly, the top ten make up 6% to 7.5% of the sample.

Broader findings and caveats from the paper: According to a later analysis, TCR association rates differed among HLA loci, with DRB1 alleles showing the most associated TCRs and HLA-C alleles showing the fewest. Because some donors lacked HLA typing at each locus, the association tests relied only on the typed subset. An earlier analysis of 587 of the donors showed that most TCR beta V segments appeared in productive rearrangements either about 90% or about 30% of the time, which broadly matched IMGT annotations. The only immune exposure information available for the cohort was CMV serostatus. In this cohort, only TCR beta chains were sequenced, and detectable features were limited by the absence of alpha or paired-chain data. In vitro tests confirmed that three of the cytomegalovirus-associated TCR beta chains recognize cytomegalovirus antigens. The authors suggested that the approach could potentially be extended to other disease states and immunological phenotypes. A further reported finding was that TCR beta sequences accurately predicted the HLA-A and HLA-B alleles for most subjects in the first cohort. A later analysis associated some 17,000 TCR beta sequences with specific HLA alleles at a false discovery rate of 0.05. Because the 87-base-pair reads could not distinguish some IMGT-functional V segments, including TRBV6-2 and TRBV6-3, those segments were excluded. The study gave a list of about 150 TCR beta chains associated with cytomegalovirus. Most CMV-associated TCR beta chains appeared to be HLA-restricted in a later analysis, and the HLA associations seemed to be driven largely by CMV exposure. While some public TCRs were present in many individuals, most TCR sequences turned up only very rarely across donors. In a later analysis, several top co-occurrence clusters were reported to appear linked to parvovirus B19, influenza, CMV and Epstein-Barr virus. The earlier analysis of 587 of the donors excluded approximately 15 rarely observed V segments, including chromosome 9 orphons, because counts were too low. The classifier was reported to diagnose cytomegalovirus status with high specificity and sensitivity in both the original and validation cohorts. According to a later genetic analysis, donors in an Asian-associated ancestry cluster had fewer N-insertions in productive TCRs than the approximately 700-donor mean. When HLA alleles, especially DR and DQ, strongly co-occurred, attributing TCR associations to individual alleles was difficult. Correlated functional status among segregating V segments might reflect linkage disequilibrium, but an unknown experimental factor could not be ruled out. In a later analysis, HLA-associated TCR beta chains showed more clonal expansion and lower generation probabilities than non-associated chains that were equally common. Presence/absence analyses assumed roughly uniform sequencing depth across donors, an assumption that may not hold. A group of highly shared sequence variants was considered likely to be a technical artifact of the sequencing pipeline. V-gene and J-gene trimming of TCR beta chains was associated with a missense DCLRE1C variant in a later genetic analysis, and the association was replicated in an independent cohort.

The receptor chain draws on TRBV11-3 and TRBJ2-1; the D gene is perhaps TRBD2, from 5 matching bases. Specimen: PBMCs. The TCR sequence derives from a man aged 25 to 45 in good health and CMV-seropositive. The DNA sequence is TGTGCCAGCAGCTCTGGAGGTCTGTCCTACAATGAGCAGTTCTTC. Translated, it reads CASSSGGLSYNEQFF.